This record looks at one TCR beta chain sequence and its context. Its antigen remains unidentified. This entry is derived from a study of cytomegalovirus exposure and HLA in healthy donors. Study observations and caveats: Some public TCRs appeared in many individuals, while most sequences were rare. In a later analysis, compared with equally common non-associated chains, HLA-associated beta chains were more expanded. Presence/absence analyses took donor sequencing depth as roughly uniform.

PCR employed 60 Vbeta and 13 Jbeta primers. Original handling: About 10 million shared chains were among the approximately 87 million unique TCR beta chains that a later analysis counted. Clones were read by immunoSEQ multiplex PCR, and TCRdb kept only the in-frame ones, dropping some. The DNA was the basis for D and trimming; V, J and clone size are from that table. The sample consists of under 100,000 clones, roughly 85% of them appearing once. Sequenced: PBMCs. This receptor was taken from a man aged 25 to 40 in good health and CMV-seronegative.

CDR3 protein: CASSEQMGAWDTEAFF. CDR3 DNA sequence: TGTGCCAGCAGTGAACAGATGGGGGCTTGGGACACTGAAGCTTTCTTT. This sequence joins TRBV6-1 and TRBJ1-1, with D tentatively TRBD1 (6 bases). This CDR3 is 16 amino acids long. Looked up from germline, CDR1 is MNHNS and CDR2 is SASEGT. Trimming removed 2 bases at V and 3 bases at J, with 16 bases between.